This TCR beta chain emerged from a study of blood T cell repertoires in COVID-19. Study information: The origin of the acute and convalescent COVID-19 samples was the United States, Italy and Spain. PBMCs, B-cell-depleted T cells, or T cells were the source of the cDNA or gDNA that made up the material.

V was clipped by 6 bases and J by 6 bases, with 14 bases between them. This CDR3 region has 13 residues. Looked up from germline, CDR1 is SEHNR and CDR2 is FQNEAQ (reference sequence). This clone has just a few counts. Original data processing: Amplification with reference gene primers provided the estimates of nucleated cell counts. The table came from immunoSEQ multiplex PCR; TCRdb's copy has only in-frame clones and leaves some out. V, J and clone size are taken as reported in that table, and D and trimming were inferred from the DNA itself. The repertoire holds about 81,000 clones, with approximately 86% as singletons.

This receptor was identified in a woman aged 80 or over with acute or convalescent COVID-19. Sequenced material: peripheral blood. The chain combines TRBV7-9 with TRBJ1-2, with a possible D match to TRBD1 (6 bases). Here the CDR3 reads CASSLGAEDGYTF. The CDR3 nucleotides are TGTGCCAGCAGTTTGGGGGCAGAGGATGGCTACACCTTC.